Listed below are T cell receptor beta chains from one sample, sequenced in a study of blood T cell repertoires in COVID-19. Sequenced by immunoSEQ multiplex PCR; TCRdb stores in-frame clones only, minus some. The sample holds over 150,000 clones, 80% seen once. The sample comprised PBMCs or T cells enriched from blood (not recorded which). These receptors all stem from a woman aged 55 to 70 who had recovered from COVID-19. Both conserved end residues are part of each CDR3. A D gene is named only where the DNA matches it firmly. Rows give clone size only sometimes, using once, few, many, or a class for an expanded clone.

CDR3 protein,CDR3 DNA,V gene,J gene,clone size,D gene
CASSKAKTATYEQYF,TGTGCCAGCAGCAAAGCAAAGACAGCGACCTACGAGCAGTACTTC,TRBV21-1,TRBJ2-7,once,NA
CASSNIQGAGTGELFF,TGTGCCAGCAGCAATATACAGGGGGCTGGCACCGGGGAGCTGTTTTTT,TRBV2,TRBJ2-2,NA,TRBD1
CASSPSGAKNIQYF,TGTGCCAGCAGCCCGTCCGGGGCCAAAAACATTCAGTACTTC,TRBV9,TRBJ2-4,NA,NA
CAWSGETRDTQYF,TGTGCCTGGAGTGGTGAGACAAGAGATACGCAGTATTTT,TRBV30,TRBJ2-3,few,NA
CASRWTSGEYNEQFF,TGTGCCAGCAGATGGACTAGCGGGGAGTACAATGAGCAGTTCTTC,TRBV5-4,TRBJ2-1,NA,TRBD2
CASSFVLQETQYF,TGTGCCAGCAGCTTCGTACTTCAAGAGACCCAGTACTTC,TRBV7-2,TRBJ2-5,NA,NA
CASSQETGGMYNEQFF,TGTGCCAGCAGCCAAGAGACAGGGGGCATGTACAATGAGCAGTTCTTC,TRBV3-1/TRBV3-2,TRBJ2-1,few,TRBD1
CASSLAYEQYF,TGCGCCAGCAGCTTGGCATACGAGCAGTACTTC,TRBV5-1,TRBJ2-7,once,NA
CASSLMGLYEQYF,TGTGCCAGCAGTTTGATGGGCCTCTACGAGCAGTACTTC,TRBV28,TRBJ2-7,NA,NA
CGTRPNSGNTIYF,TGTGGAACCAGGCCCAACTCTGGAAACACCATATATTTT,TRBV7-6,TRBJ1-3,NA,NA